This TCR beta chain was identified in a study of control samples from healthy donors and cancer patients. Looked up from germline, CDR1 is SNHLY and CDR2 is FYNNEI. CDR3 size: 18 residues. Trimming shortened V by 2 bases and J by 3 bases, and 22 bases separated the two germline ends. Profiled with immunoSEQ multiplex PCR; TCRdb holds only in-frame clones, not every one. The sample holds 150,000 or so clones, around 94% seen once. The J gene is TRBJ2-5, the V gene TRBV2, with D possibly matching TRBD2 (6 bases). The source of this sequence is a man aged 55 to 70 with colorectal cancer. Sequencing was done on a sample of PBMCs. The CDR3 sequence: CASSENRGFGGVEETQYF. CDR3 sequence (DNA): TGTGCCAGCAGTGAAAACCGGGGTTTCGGCGGGGTGGAAGAGACCCAGTACTTC.